One and the same sample provided the 7 T cell receptor beta chains below, sequenced in a study of cytomegalovirus exposure and HLA in healthy donors. 60 Vbeta and 13 Jbeta primers were used in PCR. This table comes from immunoSEQ multiplex PCR, and its TCRdb copy is limited to in-frame clones, with some not included. The top ten clones hold approximately 10% of a sample with about 95,000 clones, 75% to 85% of them seen once. Material for sequencing was PBMCs. Every receptor here comes from a man aged 18 to 35 in good health and CMV-seropositive.

The CDR3 loop is CASSLAPSGSSYNEQFF. The CDR3 nucleotides are TGCGCCAGCAGCTTGGCGCCTAGCGGGAGCTCCTACAATGAGCAGTTCTTC. This sequence joins TRBV5-1 and TRBJ2-1, with 10 bases matching TRBD2. CDR1 and CDR2 from the germline V gene are SGHRS and YFSETQ. CDR3 length equals 17 residues. The V and J ends lost 0 bases and 0 bases, in that order; junction bases with no gene match: 3.

This chain joins TRBV2 and TRBJ1-4, with 9 bases that match TRBD1. Losses at the gene ends were 10 bases for V and 4 bases for J; bases not matched to a gene: 7. The CDR3 sequence is 14 residues long. CDR1 SNHLY and CDR2 FYNNEI come from the germline V gene. The CDR3 loop is CATIGQGNNEKLFF. CDR3 coding DNA: TGTGCCACAATAGGACAGGGGAATAATGAAAAACTGTTTTTT. The variable domain in full, completed from reference TRBV2 and TRBJ1-4, reads EPEVTQTPSHQVTQMGQEVILRCVPISNHLYFYWYRQILGQKVEFLVSFYNNEISEKSEIFDDQFSVERPDGSNFTLKIRSTKLEDSAMYFCATIGQGNNEKLFFGSGTQLSVL.

V gene TRBV7-9 combines with J gene TRBJ2-2; tentative D call: TRBD1 (6 bases). Looked up from germline, CDR1 is SEHNR and CDR2 is FQNEAQ (reference sequence). The CDR3 is 16 amino acids. Between the trimmed V and J ends, which lost 1 base and 2 bases, there was a span of 11 bases. The DNA for the CDR3 is TGTGCCAGCAGCTTAGGTCACGGGACAAACACCGGGGAGCTGTTTTTT. Translated, it gives CASSLGHGTNTGELFF.

V usage is TRBV7-2 and J usage is TRBJ2-1; 9 bases are shared with TRBD2. The germline V gene has CDR1 SGHTA and CDR2 FQGNSA. The CDR3 consists of 15 residues. V was clipped by 4 bases and J by 7 bases; unmatched bases: 8. The CDR3, as DNA: TGTGCCAGCAGCTCCGTGCGGGGGGGCCGGAATGAGCAGTTCTTC. Its translation is CASSSVRGGRNEQFF.

The chain is built from TRBV9 and TRBJ2-7; 11 bases fit TRBD2. The J segment lost 5 bases and the V segment lost 2 bases, leaving 6 bases of the junction unmatched. Germline V gene sequence: CDR1 SGDLS, CDR2 YYNGEE. The CDR3 covers 15 residues. The CDR3 DNA reads as TGTGCCAGCAGCGTCGGGTTACTAGCGGGGGACGAGCAGTACTTC. This encodes CASSVGLLAGDEQYF.

The gene calls are TRBV28 and TRBJ2-7; D perhaps matches TRBD1 (6 bases). The CDR3 consists of 12 residues. The germline V gene has CDR1 MDHEN and CDR2 SYDVKM. V lost 1 base and J 5 bases, leaving 6 bases between the germline ends. For the CDR3, the DNA is TGTGCCAGCAGTTTATACAGGGACGAGCAGTACTTC. This encodes CASSLYRDEQYF.

This clone was detected only once. This chain uses TRBV7-3 with TRBJ2-3; D might be TRBD2 (6 bases). Trimming cost V 4 bases and J 5 bases, with 13 bases left between them. This CDR3 contains 14 residues. Looked up from germline, CDR1 is SGHTA and CDR2 is FQGTGA. The CDR3 nucleotides are TGTGCCAGCAGCTCCTCCCCGGGGGTAGATACGCAGTATTTT. Its protein is CASSSSPGVDTQYF.